These T cell receptor beta chains were read from a single sample in a study of blood T cell repertoires in COVID-19. Only in-frame clones appear in the TCRdb table, and some are missing; sequencing was by immunoSEQ multiplex PCR. Of around 220,000 clones listed, approximately 80% are singletons. The source material was peripheral blood. The receptors were gathered from a man aged 25-45 years with active or convalescent COVID-19. CDR3s include the opening cysteine and the closing phenylalanine or tryptophan. The order of the fields is clone size, J gene, D gene, V gene, CDR3 protein, CDR3 DNA. D genes are given only for firm matches. The size field is filled for only some rows; it gives once, few, many or a size class.

>-|TRBJ1-4|TRBD1|TRBV4-3
CASSHIQGATNEKLFF
TGCGCCAGCAGCCACATACAGGGGGCAACTAATGAAAAACTGTTTTTT
>-|TRBJ1-6|-|TRBV6-6
CASRPRTGSSPLHF
TGTGCCAGCAGACCCCGAACGGGTTCTTCACCCCTCCACTTT
>-|TRBJ1-5|-|TRBV20-1
CSASLPRGAGQPQHF
TGCAGTGCTAGTCTCCCTCGGGGGGCAGGACAGCCCCAGCATTTT
>-|TRBJ1-5|TRBD1|TRBV30
CAWRRDRDEQPQHF
TGTGCCTGGAGGCGGGACAGGGATGAACAGCCCCAGCATTTT
>few|TRBJ2-2|TRBD2|TRBV5-1
CASSYGTSGTGELFF
TGCGCCAGCAGCTACGGGACTAGCGGCACCGGGGAGCTGTTTTTT
>-|TRBJ2-1|TRBD1|TRBV19
CASSIRQGVFNEQFF
TGTGCCAGTAGTATAAGGCAGGGGGTGTTCAATGAGCAGTTCTTC
>-|TRBJ2-7|TRBD1|TRBV3-1/TRBV3-2
CASSLTGGSYEQYF
TGTGCCAGCAGCTTGACAGGGGGCTCCTACGAGCAGTACTTC
>-|TRBJ1-1|TRBD1|TRBV6-5
CASSYSTGGKAFF
TGTGCCAGCAGTTACTCGACAGGGGGGAAAGCTTTCTTT
>few|TRBJ1-1|TRBD1|TRBV28
CASSHEGADEAFF
TGTGCCAGCAGTCACGAGGGGGCGGATGAAGCTTTCTTT
>-|TRBJ2-1|-|TRBV11-2
CASSKVGVADSYNEQFF
TGTGCCAGCAGCAAGGTGGGAGTAGCGGACTCCTACAATGAGCAGTTCTTC
>-|TRBJ1-1|-|TRBV12-3/TRBV12-4
CASSFYKNTEAFF
TGTGCCAGCAGTTTTTACAAGAACACTGAAGCTTTCTTT
>few|TRBJ1-3|-|TRBV6-5
CASSSDTGSGNTIYF
TGTGCCAGCAGCTCGGACACGGGCTCTGGAAACACCATATATTTT
>-|TRBJ1-5|TRBD1|TRBV29-1
CSVVGTGGSGNQPQHF
TGCAGCGTTGTAGGGACAGGGGGATCGGGCAATCAGCCCCAGCATTTT
>few|TRBJ1-3|TRBD1|TRBV18
CASSPLRTGKPGNTIYF
TGTGCCAGCTCACCCCTACGGACAGGGAAACCCGGAAACACCATATATTTT
>-|TRBJ1-2|-|TRBV29-1
CSVGSGSYGYTF
TGCAGCGTTGGCTCAGGAAGCTATGGCTACACCTTC
>-|TRBJ2-1|-|TRBV27
CASSPSTRIEQFF
TGTGCCAGCAGTCCTTCCACTAGAATTGAGCAGTTCTTC
>once|TRBJ2-3|-|TRBV7-9
CASSLSADTQYF
TGTGCCAGCAGCTTATCGGCAGATACGCAGTATTTT
>-|TRBJ1-2|TRBD1|TRBV28
CASSGPGQGGYTF
TGTGCCAGCAGTGGCCCCGGACAGGGCGGCTACACCTTC
>-|TRBJ2-5|-|TRBV20-1
CSASSLPQETQYF
TGCAGTGCTAGTTCCCTACCTCAAGAGACCCAGTACTTC
>few|TRBJ2-1|-|TRBV7-3
CASSLDSYYNEQFF
TGTGCCAGCAGCTTGGACTCGTACTACAATGAGCAGTTCTTC
>-|TRBJ1-4|-|TRBV6-1
CASSEVTVKLFF
TGTGCCAGCAGTGAAGTTACGGTAAAACTGTTTTTT
>-|TRBJ2-3|TRBD1|TRBV4-3
CASSQGRQGAADTQYF
TGCGCCAGCAGCCAAGGGAGACAGGGGGCGGCAGATACGCAGTATTTT
>-|TRBJ2-1|-|TRBV28
CASNGRAGSYNEQFF
TGTGCCAGCAACGGAAGGGCGGGATCTTACAATGAGCAGTTCTTC
>-|TRBJ1-2|-|TRBV25-1
CASSEEGTLYGYTF
TGTGCCAGCAGTGAAGAGGGGACACTCTATGGCTACACCTTC
>-|TRBJ2-7|-|TRBV23-1
CASSQSERRRRDEQYF
TGCGCCAGCAGTCAATCGGAGCGTAGAAGACGAGACGAGCAGTACTTC
>-|TRBJ2-1|TRBD2|TRBV5-1
CASRGLAGWDNEQFF
TGCGCCAGCAGGGGACTAGCGGGATGGGACAATGAGCAGTTCTTC
>-|TRBJ2-1|TRBD2|TRBV9
CASSVRLANEQFF
TGTGCCAGCAGCGTCCGACTAGCCAATGAGCAGTTCTTC
>-|TRBJ2-5|TRBD2|TRBV6-2/TRBV6-3
CASSTRTSGRKETQYF
TGTGCCAGCAGCACTAGGACTAGCGGGAGGAAAGAGACCCAGTACTTC
>-|TRBJ1-6|-|TRBV6-1
CASSEENGRPLHF
TGTGCCAGCAGTGAAGAAAACGGGAGGCCCCTCCACTTT
>-|TRBJ1-1|-|TRBV11-2
CASSLTNVWSRAFF
TGTGCCAGCAGCTTAACTAATGTTTGGTCCCGAGCTTTCTTT
>-|TRBJ1-1|-|TRBV6-4
CASIPVLRTEAFF
TGTGCCAGCATACCCGTATTGCGGACTGAAGCTTTCTTT
>-|TRBJ1-5|-|TRBV4-3
CASSQGRGARQPQHF
TGCGCCAGCAGCCAAGGACGGGGGGCCCGTCAGCCCCAGCATTTT
>many|TRBJ2-3|-|TRBV5-1
CASSFRSSSTDTQYF
TGCGCCAGCAGCTTCAGGTCCTCGAGCACAGATACGCAGTATTTT